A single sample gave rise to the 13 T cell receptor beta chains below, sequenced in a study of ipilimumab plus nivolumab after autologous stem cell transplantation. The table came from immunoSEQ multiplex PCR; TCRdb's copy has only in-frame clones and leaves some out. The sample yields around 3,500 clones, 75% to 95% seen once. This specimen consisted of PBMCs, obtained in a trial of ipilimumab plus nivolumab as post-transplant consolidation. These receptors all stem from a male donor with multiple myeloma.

CDR3 bases: TGTGCCAGTAGTATACGAGCGGGAGGGAACCAAGAGACCCAGTACTTC. Translation gives CASSIRAGGNQETQYF. The J gene is TRBJ2-5, the V gene TRBV19; 10 positions match TRBD2. The CDR3 is 16 amino acids. V shed 2 bases, J shed 0 bases, and the junction held 3 bases outside the gene matches. From germline, CDR1 is LNHDA and CDR2 SQIVND (reference sequence).

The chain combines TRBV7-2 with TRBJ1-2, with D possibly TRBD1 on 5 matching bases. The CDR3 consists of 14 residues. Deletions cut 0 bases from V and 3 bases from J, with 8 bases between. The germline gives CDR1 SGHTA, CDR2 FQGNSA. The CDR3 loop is CASSLAWGDYGYTF. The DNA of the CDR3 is TGTGCCAGCAGCTTAGCGTGGGGGGACTATGGCTACACCTTC.

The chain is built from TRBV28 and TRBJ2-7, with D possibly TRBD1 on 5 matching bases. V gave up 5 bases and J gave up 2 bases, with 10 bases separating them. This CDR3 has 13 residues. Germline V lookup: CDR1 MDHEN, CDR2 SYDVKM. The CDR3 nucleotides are TGTGCCAGCAGTCCCCTACAGGCCTACGAGCAGTACTTC. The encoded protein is CASSPLQAYEQYF.

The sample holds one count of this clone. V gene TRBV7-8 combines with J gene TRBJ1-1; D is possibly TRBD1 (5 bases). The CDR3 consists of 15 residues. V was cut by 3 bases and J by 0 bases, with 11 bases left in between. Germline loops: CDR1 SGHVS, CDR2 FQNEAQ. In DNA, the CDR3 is TGTGCCAGCAGCTTCCAGGGTCGGGTGAACACTGAAGCTTTCTTT. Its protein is CASSFQGRVNTEAFF.

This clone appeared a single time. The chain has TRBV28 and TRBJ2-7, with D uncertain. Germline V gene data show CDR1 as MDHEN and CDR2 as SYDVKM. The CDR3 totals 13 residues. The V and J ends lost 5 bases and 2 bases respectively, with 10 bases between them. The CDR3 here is CASSATSPYEQYF. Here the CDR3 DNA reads TGTGCCAGCAGTGCGACAAGCCCCTACGAGCAGTACTTC.

Here the CDR3 DNA reads TGTGCCAGCAGTCGGGACTTCCACACCGGGGAGCTGTTTTTT. Protein sequence: CASSRDFHTGELFF. The chain combines TRBV14 with TRBJ2-2; maybe TRBD2 (6 bases). Germline V gives CDR1 SGHDN, CDR2 FVKESK. The CDR3 has 14 residues. V shed 6 bases and J shed 3 bases, with 11 bases lying between them.

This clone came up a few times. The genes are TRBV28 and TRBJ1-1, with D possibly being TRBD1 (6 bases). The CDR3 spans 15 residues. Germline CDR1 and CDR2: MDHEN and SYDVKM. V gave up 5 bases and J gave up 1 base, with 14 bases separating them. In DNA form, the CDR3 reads TGTGCCAGCAGTGGGGAGGGGGTTACGAACACTGAAGCTTTCTTT. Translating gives CASSGEGVTNTEAFF.

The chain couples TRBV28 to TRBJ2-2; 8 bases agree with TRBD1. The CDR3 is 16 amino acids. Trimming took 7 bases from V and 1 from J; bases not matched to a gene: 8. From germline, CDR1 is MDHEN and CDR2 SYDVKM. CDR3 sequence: CASTALGQGNTGELFF. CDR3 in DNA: TGTGCCAGCACCGCACTTGGACAGGGGAACACCGGGGAGCTGTTTTTT.

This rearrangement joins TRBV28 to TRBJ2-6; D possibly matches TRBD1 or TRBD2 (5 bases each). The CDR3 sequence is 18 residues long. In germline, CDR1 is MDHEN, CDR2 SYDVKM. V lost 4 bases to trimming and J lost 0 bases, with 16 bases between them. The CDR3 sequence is CASSSFRGAFSGANVLTF. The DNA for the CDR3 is TGTGCCAGCAGTTCGTTTCGGGGCGCTTTCTCTGGGGCCAACGTCCTGACTTTC.

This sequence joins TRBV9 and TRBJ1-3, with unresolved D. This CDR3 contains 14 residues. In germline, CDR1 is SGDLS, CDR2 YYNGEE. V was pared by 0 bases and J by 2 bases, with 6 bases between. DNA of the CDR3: TGTGCCAGCAGCGTAGGCCAAGCTGGAAACACCATATATTTT. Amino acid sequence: CASSVGQAGNTIYF.

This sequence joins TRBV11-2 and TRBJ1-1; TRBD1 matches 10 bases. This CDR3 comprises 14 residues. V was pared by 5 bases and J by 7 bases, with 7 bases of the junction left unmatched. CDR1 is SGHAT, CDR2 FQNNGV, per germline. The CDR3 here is CASSQTGGGGEAFF. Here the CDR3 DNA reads TGTGCCAGCAGCCAGACAGGGGGCGGAGGTGAAGCTTTCTTT.

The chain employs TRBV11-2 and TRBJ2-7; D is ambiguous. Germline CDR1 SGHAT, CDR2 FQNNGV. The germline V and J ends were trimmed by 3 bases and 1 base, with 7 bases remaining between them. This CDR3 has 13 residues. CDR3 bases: TGTGCCAGCAGCTTGGAACGTTCCTACGAGCAGTACTTC. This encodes CASSLERSYEQYF.

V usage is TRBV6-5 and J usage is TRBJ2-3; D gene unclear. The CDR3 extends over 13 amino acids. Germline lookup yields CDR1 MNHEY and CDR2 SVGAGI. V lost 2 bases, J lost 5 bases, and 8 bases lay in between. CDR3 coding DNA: TGTGCCAGCAGTTACGGGTGGGGAGATACGCAGTATTTT. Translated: CASSYGWGDTQYF.